This T cell receptor beta chain was retrieved from a study of blood T cell repertoires in COVID-19. Across the whole study: Samples of COVID-19 (acute and convalescent) were obtained from the United States, Italy and Spain. T cells, B-cell-depleted T cells, or PBMCs supplied cDNA or gDNA.

Original analysis: Quantification of nucleated cells was approximated via reference gene primer amplification. TCRdb's copy holds only in-frame clones and misses some; the assay was immunoSEQ multiplex PCR. V, J and clone size derive from that table, while D and trimming were established from the DNA sequence. The sample shows roughly 100,000 clones, nearly 90% of them seen only once. Trimming took 3 bases from V and 7 from J; bases not matched to a gene: 5. The CDR3 covers 15 residues. Germline CDR1 KGHSH, CDR2 LQKENI. The clonotype originates from a man aged 50 to 59 with active COVID-19. Source material: peripheral blood. The V call is TRBV18, the J call TRBJ2-2; TRBD1 agrees at 10 bases. DNA of the CDR3: TGTGCCAGCTCACCGGGACAGGGGTACAGCGGGGAGCTGTTTTTT. Translated: CASSPGQGYSGELFF.